This T cell receptor beta chain was documented in a study of blood T cell repertoires in COVID-19. Study in general: Collection of acute and convalescent COVID-19 samples took place in the United States, Italy and Spain. T cells, B-cell-depleted T cells, or PBMCs supplied cDNA or gDNA.

Original data processing: Nucleated cell counts were estimated from reference gene primer amplification. Sequencing used immunoSEQ multiplex PCR; TCRdb keeps in-frame clones, though not all of them. The V and J calls and the clone size are those of that table, but D and trimming were determined from the DNA. Seen here are a few hundred thousand clones, roughly 90% observed once, and the top ten hold under 4.5%. The sequence was collected from a man in his sixties who had recovered from COVID-19. The sequencing input was peripheral blood.

In nucleotides, the CDR3 is TGCAGCGTTGTGGCAGGGGGCTTGAACACTGAAGCTTTCTTT. Translation gives CSVVAGGLNTEAFF. The V call is TRBV29-1, the J call TRBJ1-1; TRBD1 matches at 8 bases. The germline V gene has CDR1 SQVTM and CDR2 ANQGSEA. After removal of 4 bases from V and 0 bases from J, the junction contained 4 bases not matched to a gene. The CDR3 sequence is 14 residues long. Supplemented by reference TRBV29-1 and TRBJ1-1, the full variable domain reads SAVISQKPSRDICQRGTSLTIQCQVDSQVTMMFWYRQQPGQSLTLIATANQGSEATYESGFVIDKFPISRPNLTFSTLTVSNMSPEDSSIYLCSVVAGGLNTEAFFGQGTRLTVV.